These 12 T cell receptor beta chains were all obtained from the same sample, sequenced in a study of blood T cell repertoires in COVID-19 (dated by TCRdb to 2019 to 2021). Libraries were made using the immunoSEQ multiplex PCR assay. TCRdb's version of the immuneACCESS table is confined to in-frame rearrangements and falls short of the full clone set. An unresolved V gene accounts for under half of the shortfall where checked; the remainder is of unknown origin. The sample table holds 300,000 to 450,000 clones, of which around 90% were seen once. The ten top clones hold 3% of the sample. Sequencing input: peripheral blood. These receptors all come from a human donor in a cohort sampled during active COVID-19.

The sample holds a few counts of this clone. V gene TRBV4-1 combines with J gene TRBJ2-6; 7 bases fit TRBD1. V was pared by 0 bases and J by 0 bases, with 2 bases of the junction left unmatched. The CDR3 extends over 17 amino acids. In germline, CDR1 is MGHRA, CDR2 YSYEKL. The CDR3 DNA reads TGCGCCAGCAGCCAAGATCCAGGGGGCTCTGGGGCCAACGTCCTGACTTTC. It encodes CASSQDPGGSGANVLTF.

This clone has just one count. V usage is TRBV5-1 and J usage is TRBJ1-4, with TRBD1 matching over 7 bases. V was pared by 5 bases and J by 4 bases, with 8 bases of the junction left unmatched. The length of the CDR3 is 15 residues. Germline V gene sequence: CDR1 SGHRS, CDR2 YFSETQ. In DNA, the CDR3 is TGCGCCAGCAGAATGAATCGGGACAGTAATGAAAAACTGTTTTTT. Translation gives CASRMNRDSNEKLFF.

This clone occurred many times. This sequence joins TRBV2 and TRBJ2-7, with no clear D. This CDR3 spans 12 amino acids. V lost 6 bases and J 6 bases, leaving 12 bases between the germline ends. Germline V gene lookup returns CDR1 SNHLY and CDR2 FYNNEI. The CDR3 is CASSLILFEQYF. CDR3 in DNA: TGTGCCAGCAGCCTTATTCTATTCGAGCAGTACTTC.

Here the CDR3 reads CASSAAHRIDTQYF. CDR3 DNA sequence: TGCGCCAGCAGCGCGGCCCACCGGATAGATACGCAGTATTTT. This rearrangement joins TRBV5-1 to TRBJ2-3; D unresolved. The V end was cut by 4 bases, the J end by 5 bases, with 14 bases between. The germline gives CDR1 SGHRS, CDR2 YFSETQ. This CDR3 has 14 residues.

This sequence joins TRBV6-5 and TRBJ1-2, with D uncertain. Germline V gene data show CDR1 as MNHEY and CDR2 as SVGAGI. The CDR3 extends over 13 amino acids. V shed 2 bases and J shed 6 bases, with 10 bases lying between them. The DNA of the CDR3 is TGTGCCAGCAGTTACGAGGGTTTGAATGGCTACACCTTC. As protein: CASSYEGLNGYTF.

V gene TRBV6-5 combines with J gene TRBJ1-5; D gene unclear. Trimming took 5 bases from V and 2 from J, leaving 13 bases between them. CDR1 is MNHEY and CDR2 is SVGAGI in the germline V gene. This CDR3 contains 15 residues. In nucleotides, the CDR3 is TGTGCCAGCAGTCCCGGGAGGGTCGGCAATCAGCCCCAGCATTTT. Its translation is CASSPGRVGNQPQHF.

About this clone itself: The sample contains more than one DNA sequence encoding this CDR3. V gene TRBV20-1 combines with J gene TRBJ2-7; D is undetermined. Between the trimmed V and J ends, which lost 0 bases and 4 bases, there was a span of 4 bases. This CDR3 is 11 amino acids long. Germline V gene lookup returns CDR1 DFQATT and CDR2 SNEGSKA (reference sequence). Here the CDR3 reads CSARDGYEQYF. The CDR3 DNA reads as TGCAGTGCTAGAGACGGGTACGAGCAGTACTTC.

The chain uses TRBV10-3 and TRBJ2-7, with TRBD2 matching 11 bases. Germline V gene lookup returns CDR1 ENHRY and CDR2 SYGVKD. The CDR3 consists of 15 residues. Unmatched junction bases numbered 4, after V lost 4 bases and J lost 2 bases. CDR3 nucleotide sequence: TGTGCCATCAGTGTTGGGACTAGCGGAACCTACGAGCAGTACTTC. Amino acid sequence: CAISVGTSGTYEQYF.

The V and J genes are TRBV5-1 and TRBJ2-7; unclear D gene. Deletions cut 3 bases from V and 1 base from J, with 8 bases between. The CDR3 runs to 13 residues. CDR1 is SGHRS and CDR2 is YFSETQ in the germline V gene. CDR3 in amino acids: CASSYDKSYEQYF. The CDR3 DNA sequence: TGCGCCAGCAGCTATGACAAATCCTACGAGCAGTACTTC.

This chain connects TRBV3-1 (or the pseudogene TRBV3-2) to TRBJ2-5; TRBD2 aligns across 12 bases. Losses at the gene ends were 8 bases for V and 7 bases for J; bases not matched to a gene: 8. The CDR3 runs to 14 residues. CDR1 and CDR2 (germline): LGHDT, YNNKEL (reference sequence). The CDR3 sequence is CASPGLAGGMTQYF. The CDR3 bases are TGTGCCAGCCCGGGGCTAGCGGGGGGGATGACCCAGTACTTC.

The chain is built from TRBV30 and TRBJ2-3, with TRBD1 matching over 10 bases. The CDR3 is 16 residues long. The germline CDR1 and CDR2 sequences are GTSNPN and SVGIG (reference sequence). V shed 3 bases and J 4 bases; nucleotides not matched to a gene: 10. CDR3: CAWREPGTGEADTQYF. CDR3 DNA: TGTGCCTGGAGAGAACCCGGGACAGGGGAGGCAGATACGCAGTATTTT.

This CDR3 reads CASATTVNNEQFF. The CDR3 DNA sequence: TGTGCCAGTGCTACCACAGTAAACAATGAGCAGTTCTTC. The chain employs TRBV19 and TRBJ2-1; no firm D call. The germline V gene has CDR1 LNHDA and CDR2 SQIVND (reference sequence). This CDR3 contains 13 residues. Trimming took off 8 bases at V and 5 bases at J, with 13 bases between the two ends.